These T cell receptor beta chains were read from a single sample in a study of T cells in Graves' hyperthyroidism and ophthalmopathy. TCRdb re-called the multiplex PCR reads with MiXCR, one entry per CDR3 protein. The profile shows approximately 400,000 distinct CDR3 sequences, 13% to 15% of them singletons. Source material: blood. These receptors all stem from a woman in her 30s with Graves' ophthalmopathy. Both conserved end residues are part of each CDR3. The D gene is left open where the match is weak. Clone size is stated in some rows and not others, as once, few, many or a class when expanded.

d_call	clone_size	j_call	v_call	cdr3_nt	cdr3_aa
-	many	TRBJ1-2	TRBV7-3	TGTGCCAGCGGGGAAACAAACTATGGCTACACCTTC	CASGETNYGYTF
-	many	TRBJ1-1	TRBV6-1	TGTGCCAGCACGGCCGGCCCGATTGAAGCTTTCTTT	CASTAGPIEAFF
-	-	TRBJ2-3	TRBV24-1	TGTGCCACCAGTGATTTTGCGGCTGTTTCATCCGATACGCAGTATTTT	CATSDFAAVSSDTQYF
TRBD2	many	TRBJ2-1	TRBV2	TGTGCCAGCACCACCTGGGGGCGGGGGGGTGATGAGCAGTTCTTC	CASTTWGRGGDEQFF
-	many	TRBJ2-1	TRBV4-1	TGCGCCAGCAGCCAAGTTACAGTTTCAGACAATGAGCAGTTCTTC	CASSQVTVSDNEQFF
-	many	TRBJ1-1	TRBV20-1	TGCAGCCAGGGGTCCTCCGGCCTATACACTGAAGCTTTCTTT	CSQGSSGLYTEAFF
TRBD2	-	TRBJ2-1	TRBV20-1	TGCAGTGCTAGAGAGGGTGGTAGCGGGGGCTACAATGAGCAGTTCTTC	CSAREGGSGGYNEQFF
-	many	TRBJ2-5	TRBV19	TGTGCCAGTAGCAAAATAGCGGAACTAAAAGAGACCCAGTACTTC	CASSKIAELKETQYF
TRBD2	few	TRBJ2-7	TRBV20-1	TGCAGTGCTAGAATCCCAGGGACCCCGGGGGGGGAGCAGTACTTC	CSARIPGTPGGEQYF
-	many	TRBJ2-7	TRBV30	TGTGCCTGGAGTCAGGACGGGAGACTATGGGAGCAGTACTTC	CAWSQDGRLWEQYF
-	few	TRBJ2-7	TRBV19	TGTGCCAGTAGTATATCTAGCGCGTACGAGCAGTACTTC	CASSISSAYEQYF
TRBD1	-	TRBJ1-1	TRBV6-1	TGTGCCAGCATTACAGACAGGGCGAACACTGCAGCTTTCTTT	CASITDRANTAAFF
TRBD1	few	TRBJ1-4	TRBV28	TGTGCCAGCAGTTCCAGGGGGTATGAAAAACTGTTTTTT	CASSSRGYEKLFF
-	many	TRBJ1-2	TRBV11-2	TGTGCCAGCAGCTCGATTCCGTATCGACAGGCGGGCGACTATGGCTACACCTTC	CASSSIPYRQAGDYGYTF
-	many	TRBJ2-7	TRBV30	TGTGCCTGGAGAAAAGGATACGGGCAGTACTTC	CAWRKGYGQYF
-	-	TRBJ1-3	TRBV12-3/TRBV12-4	TGTGCCAGCATTTTAGAGCCAGGGGACACCATATATTTT	CASILEPGDTIYF
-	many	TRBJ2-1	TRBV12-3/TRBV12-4	TGTGCCAGCAGTTTTCTTATCATCAATGAGCAGTTCTTC	CASSFLIINEQFF
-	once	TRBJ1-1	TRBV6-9	TGTGCCAGCAGTGATTCGGTAGCTGAAGCTTTCTTT	CASSDSVAEAFF
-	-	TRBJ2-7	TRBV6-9	TGTGCCAGCAGTTACCTGGGTGACGAGCAGTACTTC	CASSYLGDEQYF
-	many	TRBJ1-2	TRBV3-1	TGTGCCAGCAGCCAAGGACGAGATGGCTACACCTTC	CASSQGRDGYTF
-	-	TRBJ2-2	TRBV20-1	TGCAGTGCTAGGCCTACTAGCGGGGAGCTGTTTTTT	CSARPTSGELFF
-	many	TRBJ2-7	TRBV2	TGTGCCACCGGCGGGACAGTTAATTACGAGCAGTACTTC	CATGGTVNYEQYF
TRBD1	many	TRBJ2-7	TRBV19	TGTGCCAGTAGTACCGGGACAGGGGGCCCCTACGAGCAGTACTTC	CASSTGTGGPYEQYF
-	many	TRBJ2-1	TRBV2	TGTGCCAGCAGTGAGGGACGTATAAATGAGCAGTTCTTC	CASSEGRINEQFF
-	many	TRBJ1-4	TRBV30	TGTGCCTGGAGTTTAGGAGTTAATGAAAAACTGTTTTTT	CAWSLGVNEKLFF
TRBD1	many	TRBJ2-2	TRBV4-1	TGCGCCAGCAGCCACCGACAGGGTAACACCGGGGAGCTGTTTTTT	CASSHRQGNTGELFF
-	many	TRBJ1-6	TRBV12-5	TGTGCTAGTGGTTTGGTAGTAGGGGCAGTTTCTCCCCTCCACTTT	CASGLVVGAVSPLHF
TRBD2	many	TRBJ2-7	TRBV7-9	TGTGCCAGCAGCCGTAGCGGGGGTGACACCGAGCAGTACTTC	CASSRSGGDTEQYF
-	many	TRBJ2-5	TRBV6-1	TGTGCCAGCAGTGTAAACCGGGACACTGAAGAGACCCAGTACTTC	CASSVNRDTEETQYF
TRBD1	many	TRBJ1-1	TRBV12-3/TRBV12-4	TGTGCCAGCAGTGCCCCCAGGACAGGGTACGGCACTGAAGCTTTCTTT	CASSAPRTGYGTEAFF
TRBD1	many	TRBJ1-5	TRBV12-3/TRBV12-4	TGTGCCAGCAGCCCTGGGACAGGCCGCAATCAGCCCCAGCATTTT	CASSPGTGRNQPQHF
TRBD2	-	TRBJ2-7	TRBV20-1	TGCAGTGCTAGCACGGCTAGCGGGGGTCGGAGCTCCTACGAGCAGTACTTC	CSASTASGGRSSYEQYF
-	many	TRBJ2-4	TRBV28	TGTGCCAGCAGTTCCCCCGGGGGAGTAGCAAAGGCCAAAAACATTCAGTACTTC	CASSSPGGVAKAKNIQYF
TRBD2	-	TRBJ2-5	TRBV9	TGTGCCAGCAGCTGGACTAGCGGGGGGCAAGAGACCCAGTACTTC	CASSWTSGGQETQYF
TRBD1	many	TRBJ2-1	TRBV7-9	TGTGCCAGCCGGGGACAGGGACTCAATGAGCAGTTCTTC	CASRGQGLNEQFF
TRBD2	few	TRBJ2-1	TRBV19	TGTGCCAGTATAGGTCTAGCGGGGGGGCTCAATGAGCAGTTCTTC	CASIGLAGGLNEQFF
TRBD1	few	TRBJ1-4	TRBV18	TGTGCCAGCTCCCAACAGGGGCAGAAAAATGAAAAACTGTTTTTT	CASSQQGQKNEKLFF
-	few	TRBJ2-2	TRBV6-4	TGTGCCAGCAGTCCCGTTACGAACACCGGGGAGCTGTTTTTT	CASSPVTNTGELFF
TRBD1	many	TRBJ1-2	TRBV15	TGTGCCACCAGCAGTCTCTGGGACAGGGGTTCCCGACGCTATGGCTACACCTTC	CATSSLWDRGSRRYGYTF
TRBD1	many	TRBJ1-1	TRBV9	TGTGCCAGCAGCGTCGGGACAGCGAACACTGAAGCTTTCTTT	CASSVGTANTEAFF
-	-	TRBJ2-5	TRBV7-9	TGTGCCAGCAGCGTCCCGAGACCCGAGGGAGAGACCCAGTACTTC	CASSVPRPEGETQYF
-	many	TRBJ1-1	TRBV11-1	TGTGCCAGCAGCTCGCACGAAAGGGTGAACACTGAAGCTTTCTTT	CASSSHERVNTEAFF
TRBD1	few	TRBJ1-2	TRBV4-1	TGCGCCAGCAGCCAAGATATCTCAGGGGGCAATAGCTACACCTTC	CASSQDISGGNSYTF
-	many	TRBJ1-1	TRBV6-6	TGTGCCAGCAGTTACAGACCCGAGGATGGGGCTTTCTTT	CASSYRPEDGAFF
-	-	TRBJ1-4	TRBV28	TGTGCCAGCAGTGGGGACGGTACTAATGAAAAACTGTTTTTT	CASSGDGTNEKLFF
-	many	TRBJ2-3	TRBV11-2	TGTGCCAGCAGCAGACAGGTTTTCACAGATACGCAGTATTTT	CASSRQVFTDTQYF
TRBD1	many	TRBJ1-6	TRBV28	TGTGCCAGCAGTAAAGGTGGGGCGACAGGGAGGAATTCACCCCTCCACTTT	CASSKGGATGRNSPLHF
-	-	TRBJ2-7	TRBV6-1	TGTGCCAGCAGGAGGCAGTTATTCGCCTACGAGCAGTACTTC	CASRRQLFAYEQYF
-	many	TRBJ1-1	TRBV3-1	TGTGCCAGCAGCCATCTAGACAGACTGAACACTGAAGCTTTCTTT	CASSHLDRLNTEAFF
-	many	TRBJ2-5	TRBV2	TGTGCCAGCAGTCCCACTCCCGGGCAAGAGACCCAGTACTTC	CASSPTPGQETQYF
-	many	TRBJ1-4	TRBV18	TGTGCCAGCTCACCACTAGGTGGAGGAGATAATGAAAAACTGTTTTTT	CASSPLGGGDNEKLFF
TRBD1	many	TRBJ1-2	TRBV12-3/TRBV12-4	TGTGCCAGCAGTGATCCCGGGACAGGTCATGGCTACACCTTC	CASSDPGTGHGYTF
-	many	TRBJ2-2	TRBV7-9	TGTGCCAGCAGCGAGCTGCGGCAGGGGCGGGGAACCGGGGAGCTGTTTTTT	CASSELRQGRGTGELFF
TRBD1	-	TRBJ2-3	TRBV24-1	TGTGCCACCAGTGAAGCCTGGGGACAGGTGACCACAGATACGCAGTATTTT	CATSEAWGQVTTDTQYF
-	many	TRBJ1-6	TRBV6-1	TGTGCCAGCAGTGGGGACGGCCCCCTCCACTTT	CASSGDGPLHF
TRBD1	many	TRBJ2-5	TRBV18	TGTGCCAGCTCACTGACAGGGGGCAGGGAGACCCAGTACTTC	CASSLTGGRETQYF
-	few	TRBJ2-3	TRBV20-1	TGCAGTGCTAGAGATCCACTAATAGATACGCAGTATTTT	CSARDPLIDTQYF
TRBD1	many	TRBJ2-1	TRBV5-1	TGCGCCAGCAGGCGGACAGGGGAGCGTGAGCAGTTCTTC	CASRRTGEREQFF
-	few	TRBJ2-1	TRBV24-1	TGTGCCACCAAGGCGTCCGGGAACAACAATGAGCAGTTCTTC	CATKASGNNNEQFF